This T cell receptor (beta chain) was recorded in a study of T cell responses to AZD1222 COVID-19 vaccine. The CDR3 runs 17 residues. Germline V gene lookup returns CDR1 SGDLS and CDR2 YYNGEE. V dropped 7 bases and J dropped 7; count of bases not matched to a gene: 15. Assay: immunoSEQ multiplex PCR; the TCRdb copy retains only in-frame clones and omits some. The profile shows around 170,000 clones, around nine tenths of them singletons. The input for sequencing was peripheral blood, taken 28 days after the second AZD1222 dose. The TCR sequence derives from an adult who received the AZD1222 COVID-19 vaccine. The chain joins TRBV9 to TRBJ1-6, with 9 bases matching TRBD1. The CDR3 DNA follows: TGTGCCAGCCCCCAGGGGTGGGGACAGGGAACAAATTCACCCCTCCACTTT. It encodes CASPQGWGQGTNSPLHF.